Below, 17 T cell receptor beta chains from the same sample are listed, as sequenced in a study of T cell responses to AZD1222 COVID-19 vaccine (dated by TCRdb to the early 2020s). The library was built by means of the immunoSEQ multiplex PCR assay. TCRdb holds this immuneACCESS table with in-frame rearrangements only. Some clones are missing; in checked studies, unresolved V genes explain under half, and the rest has no known cause. This sample is represented by roughly 93,000 clones; 89% of them were singletons. Together, the top ten hold around 1.6% of the sample. Interpreted using the paper, the time point label stands for: baseline before first vaccination. The sequenced sample was peripheral blood, obtained on day 0 of AZD1222 vaccination. The receptors derive from an adult in good health.

The chain has TRBV11-2 and TRBJ2-5, with 7 bases that match TRBD2. The CDR3 is made up of 15 amino acids. Unmatched junction bases numbered 12, after V lost 4 bases and J lost 7 bases. Germline V gene lookup returns CDR1 SGHAT and CDR2 FQNNGV. CDR3 amino acids: CASSSPRGVWGTQYF. The CDR3 DNA reads TGTGCCAGCAGCTCCCCCCGGGGGGTTTGGGGGACCCAGTACTTC.

The rearrangement uses TRBV4-1 and TRBJ1-1; D is unclear. The length of the CDR3 is 14 residues. The V and J ends lost 4 bases and 1 base respectively, with 10 bases between them. In germline, CDR1 is MGHRA, CDR2 YSYEKL. As DNA, the CDR3 is TGCGCCAGCAGCCCCCTTCCGGGGAACACTGAAGCTTTCTTT. Amino acid sequence: CASSPLPGNTEAFF.

This sequence joins TRBV28 and TRBJ1-2; D gene uncertain. The CDR3 totals 14 residues. The V end lost 7 bases, the J end lost 8 bases, and 20 bases lay between the germline ends. Germline CDR1 is MDHEN and CDR2 is SYDVKM. CDR3 bases: TGTGCCAGCACAGTCCCCTCCGGGGATGGGGGCTACACCTTC. Protein sequence: CASTVPSGDGGYTF.

The chain carries TRBV7-6 and TRBJ1-3, with 7 bases aligning to TRBD1. Germline-derived CDR1 and CDR2 are SGHVS and FNYEAQ. V was pared by 2 bases and J by 0 bases, with 4 bases of the junction left unmatched. The CDR3 loop spans 16 amino acids. CDR3 coding DNA: TGTGCCAGCAGCTTAAGACAGGGCTCCTCTGGAAACACCATATATTTT. This translates into CASSLRQGSSGNTIYF.

The chain combines TRBV7-2 with TRBJ1-2; D uncertain. Between the trimmed V and J ends, which lost 5 bases and 5 bases, there was a span of 9 bases. This CDR3 has 12 amino acids. Germline CDR1 and CDR2: SGHTA and FQGNSA. CDR3 protein: CASSGATYGYTF. The CDR3 DNA sequence: TGTGCCAGCAGCGGAGCTACTTATGGCTACACCTTC.

This chain joins TRBV28 and TRBJ2-5; D uncertain. From germline, CDR1 is MDHEN and CDR2 SYDVKM. V lost 2 bases, J lost 4 bases, and 11 bases lay in between. CDR3 length: 14 amino acids. CDR3 residues: CASSLAGILETQYF. The CDR3 bases are TGTGCCAGCAGTTTAGCCGGAATCTTAGAGACCCAGTACTTC.

This rearrangement joins TRBV6-1 to TRBJ1-1, with D possibly matching TRBD1 (6 bases). Germline V gene data show CDR1 as MNHNS and CDR2 as SASEGT. This CDR3 comprises 17 residues. Trimming cost V 1 base and J 5 bases, with 20 bases left between them. The CDR3 coding sequence is TGTGCCAGCAGTGAAGATGCGGCAGGGAGGGGGAGAACTGAAGCTTTCTTT. Protein: CASSEDAAGRGRTEAFF.

The rearrangement uses TRBV10-1 and TRBJ1-5; 9 positions match TRBD1. The CDR3 is made up of 16 amino acids. CDR1 WNHNN and CDR2 SYGVQD come from the germline V gene (reference sequence). With 7 bases clipped from V and 7 bases from J, the junction kept 14 bases outside the gene matches. The CDR3 region has the DNA TGCGCCAGCATGCGACCGGGACAGGGAAGAAGGCAGCCCCAGCATTTT. This gives the protein CASMRPGQGRRQPQHF.

As concerns this clone: A read error may account for a junction end that differs from germline. This chain uses TRBV7-2 with TRBJ1-1; TRBD1 is a possible D gene (6 bases). This CDR3 contains 13 residues. Germline lookup yields CDR1 SGHTA and CDR2 FQGNSA. This CDR3 is CASSLAGDTEAFF. The CDR3 DNA sequence: TGCGCCAGCAGCTTAGCAGGGGACACTGAAGCTTTCTTT.

The V gene is TRBV5-4, the J gene TRBJ2-1; 11 bases map to TRBD2. Germline V gene sequence: CDR1 SGHNT, CDR2 YYREEE (reference sequence). The trim removed 0 bases at V and 7 bases at J, leaving 12 bases unmatched. CDR3 size: 18 residues. The CDR3 region is CASSLELAGGPVLNEQFF. Here the CDR3 DNA reads TGTGCCAGCAGCTTGGAGTTAGCGGGGGGGCCCGTGTTGAATGAGCAGTTCTTC.

The V gene is TRBV2, the J gene TRBJ1-5, with D possibly TRBD1 on 6 matching bases. Germline V gives CDR1 SNHLY, CDR2 FYNNEI. The V and J ends lost 6 bases and 7 bases respectively, with 19 bases between them. CDR3 size: 15 residues. CDR3 in DNA: TGTGCCAGCAGACTGATACAGGGTAGGGGCCAGCCCCAGCATTTT. As protein: CASRLIQGRGQPQHF.

The chain combines TRBV2 with TRBJ1-5; TRBD1 aligns across 7 bases. The junction had 5 bases not matched to a gene; V was cut back by 1 base and J by 5 bases. CDR1 is SNHLY, CDR2 FYNNEI, per germline. This CDR3 region has 15 residues. DNA for the CDR3: TGTGCCAGCAGTGAAGGACAGGGAGGCGATCAGCCCCAGCATTTT. Residues: CASSEGQGGDQPQHF.

This clone was seen only a few times. The CDR3: CASSLGLGPEAFF. CDR3 bases: TGTGCCAGCAGCTTGGGCCTCGGGCCTGAAGCTTTCTTT. This sequence joins TRBV7-9 and TRBJ1-1; D call uncertain. CDR1 is SEHNR and CDR2 is FQNEAQ in the germline V gene (reference sequence). Trimming cost V 3 bases and J 6 bases, with 11 bases left between them. This CDR3 has 13 residues. The whole variable domain, filled in from reference TRBV7-9 and TRBJ1-1, reads DTGVSQNPRHKITKRGQNVTFRCDPISEHNRLYWYRQTLGQGPEFLTYFQNEAQLEKSRLLSDRFSAERPKGSFSTLEIQRTEQGDSAMYLCASSLGLGPEAFFGQGTRLTVV.

The chain uses TRBV27 and TRBJ1-2; no clear D gene. Germline lookup yields CDR1 MNHEY and CDR2 SMNVEV (reference sequence). Trimming took 0 bases from V and 4 from J, leaving 9 bases between them. The CDR3 sequence is 14 residues long. CDR3 DNA sequence: TGTGCCAGCAGTTTATCTATTGGGGTCTATGGCTACACCTTC. It codes for CASSLSIGVYGYTF.

The rearrangement joins TRBV7-6 to TRBJ1-4; D not certain. The CDR3 spans 15 residues. Germline V lookup: CDR1 SGHVS, CDR2 FNYEAQ. V was clipped by 5 bases and J by 3 bases, with 13 bases between them. This chain's CDR3 is CASSPGQFSNEKLFF. In DNA, the CDR3 is TGTGCCAGCAGCCCAGGCCAGTTTTCTAATGAAAAACTGTTTTTT.

This rearrangement joins TRBV3-1 (or the pseudogene TRBV3-2) to TRBJ2-7; 7 bases match TRBD2. This CDR3 spans 13 amino acids. V shed 6 bases and J 1 base; nucleotides not matched to a gene: 3. Per the germline V gene, CDR1 is LGHDT and CDR2 is YNNKEL (reference sequence). As DNA, the CDR3 is TGTGCCAGCAGGGGCGGGGGTTCCTACGAGCAGTACTTC. It yields the protein CASRGGGSYEQYF.

The chain joins TRBV6-5 to TRBJ2-1; 10 bases are shared with TRBD1. Trimming cost V 8 bases and J 4 bases; bases outside gene matches: 2. CDR1 is MNHEY and CDR2 is SVGAGI in the germline V gene. The CDR3 is 13 amino acids. CDR3 coding DNA: TGTGCCAGCGGACAGGGGGGTTACAATGAGCAGTTCTTC. Its translation: CASGQGGYNEQFF.